A single count supports the clone carrying this TCR beta chain. Its target is not known. This CDR3 contains 13 residues. From germline, CDR1 is SGHRS and CDR2 YFSETQ. Trimming took off 2 bases at V and 3 bases at J, with 9 bases between the two ends. Produced via immunoSEQ multiplex PCR; TCRdb's table is partial and in-frame only. This sample yields millions of clones, of which about 95% are seen a single time; around 1.1% belongs to the top ten. This specimen belongs to a study of shared clonotypes between healthy human individuals. General study results and limits: The sharing of 5% to 5.5% of naive CD4 clonotypes was seen across several donors.

CD45RO-negative, CCR7-selected cells formed the naive CD8 fraction, which excluded terminally differentiated effector memory CD45RA+ cells. What was sequenced was naive CD8+ T cells sorted from blood. The rearrangement uses TRBV5-1 and TRBJ2-7; D gene uncertain. The receptor's source is a young man in good health. Here the CDR3 DNA reads TGCGCCAGCAGCTTCACACCCCACTACGAGCAGTACTTC. Translation gives CASSFTPHYEQYF.